This T cell receptor beta chain originates from a study of blood T cell repertoires in COVID-19. TCRdb's copy holds only in-frame clones and misses some; the assay was immunoSEQ multiplex PCR. The repertoire holds about 300,000 clones, with approximately 90% as singletons. Material: PBMCs or T cells enriched from blood (not recorded which). The receptor was derived from a woman under 40 who had recovered from COVID-19.

CDR3 DNA: TGTGCCAGCAGCTTGATCGGGAGTAGGGAGACCCAGTACTTC. It specifies CASSLIGSRETQYF. The V call is TRBV5-6, the J call TRBJ2-5, with D possibly TRBD2 on 6 matching bases. V was pared by 1 base and J by 5 bases, with 12 bases between. The CDR3 loop spans 14 amino acids. The V gene's germline CDR1 is SGHDT and CDR2 YYEEEE.